This entry describes one TCR beta chain. This entry is derived from a study of blood T cell repertoires in COVID-19. In the study overall: Acute and convalescent COVID-19 samples came from the United States, Italy and Spain. In each case, the material was cDNA or gDNA derived from T cells, B-cell-depleted T cells, or PBMCs.

V lost 4 bases and J lost 9, with 22 bases in between. Germline V gene sequence: CDR1 MNHNS, CDR2 SASEGT. CDR3 length equals 17 residues. In the original processing: Scientists estimated how many nucleated cells there were by amplifying reference gene primers. Sequencing used immunoSEQ multiplex PCR; TCRdb keeps in-frame clones, though not all of them. The DNA was the basis for D and trimming; V, J and clone size are from that table. Counted here are 140,000 to 150,000 clones, nearly 90% occurring once; the ten biggest clones make up about 1.7%. The sequenced sample was peripheral blood. This receptor was obtained from a man aged 70 or older with acute or convalescent COVID-19. V gene TRBV6-1 combines with J gene TRBJ1-6; tentative D call: TRBD1 (6 bases). The CDR3 reads CASSASQGFEAISPLHF. The CDR3 DNA reads as TGTGCCAGCAGTGCGTCACAGGGATTCGAGGCAATTTCACCCCTCCACTTT.